These 18 T cell receptor beta chains originate from one sample sequenced in a study of cytomegalovirus exposure and HLA in healthy donors (TCRdb year 2017). Receptor libraries were prepared by the immunoSEQ multiplex PCR assay. A mixture of 60 forward primers for TCR Vbeta segments and 13 reverse primers for TCR Jbeta segments was used in the multiplex PCR. Entries here come from immuneACCESS through TCRdb and include only in-frame sequences with V and J called. Some clones fail to appear in such tables; in the studies checked, an unresolved V gene covers under half of the shortfall, and the cause of the remainder is unknown. The sample data list 35,000 to 50,000 clones, and approximately 60% of these were observed just once. The top ten clonotypes cover about 9% of the sample. The sample comprised PBMCs. The receptors come from a human donor in good health.

The chain is built from TRBV12-5 and TRBJ1-1, with a possible D match to TRBD1 (5 bases). The CDR3 has 12 residues. Trimming took off 1 base at V and 8 bases at J, with 8 bases between the two ends. Germline values: CDR1 LGHNT, CDR2 FRNRAP. CDR3 nucleotides: TGTGCTAGTGGTTTGGGGCGGGGGGAAGCTTTCTTT. Encoded protein: CASGLGRGEAFF. Complete variable domain (other parts from reference TRBV12-5 and TRBJ1-1): DARVTQTPRHKVTEMGQEVTMRCQPILGHNTVFWYRQTMMQGLELLAYFRNRAPLDDSGMPKDRFSAEMPDATLATLKIQPSEPRDSAVYFCASGLGRGEAFFGQGTRLTVV.

This sequence joins TRBV4-3 and TRBJ1-2; no definite D call. The length of the CDR3 is 15 residues. V shed 1 base and J shed 9 bases, with 18 bases lying between them. CDR1 LGHNA and CDR2 YSLEER come from the germline V gene. The CDR3 here is CASSQVSVTGRSYTF. The CDR3 nucleotides are TGCGCCAGCAGCCAAGTCTCTGTAACGGGAAGGAGCTACACCTTC.

This chain connects TRBV2 to TRBJ2-7; TRBD1 matches at 8 bases. The CDR3 spans 14 residues. The V gene's germline CDR1 is SNHLY and CDR2 FYNNEI. V was clipped by 2 bases and J by 2 bases; unmatched bases: 2. CDR3 sequence reads: CASSEWDRTYEQYF. CDR3 bases: TGTGCCAGCAGTGAATGGGACAGGACCTACGAGCAGTACTTC.

This chain joins TRBV5-8 and TRBJ2-7; 11 bases match TRBD2. This CDR3 region has 16 residues. V gave up 0 bases and J gave up 1 base; unmatched junction bases: 3. The germline CDR1 and CDR2 sequences are SGHTS and YDEGEE. In nucleotides, the CDR3 is TGTGCCAGCAGCTTGGCCGGGACTAGCGGTTCCTACGAGCAGTACTTC. Protein sequence: CASSLAGTSGSYEQYF.

V usage is TRBV7-9 and J usage is TRBJ2-4, with 9 nucleotides matching TRBD1. CDR1 and CDR2 from the germline V gene are SEHNR and FQNEAQ (reference sequence). With V trimmed by 5 bases and J by 0 bases, 14 bases remained unmatched. This CDR3 is 19 amino acids long. CDR3 DNA: TGTGCCAGCAGCGATCCGGGACAGGGCAGTATCGAAGCCAAAAACATTCAGTACTTC. The encoded protein is CASSDPGQGSIEAKNIQYF.

This chain joins TRBV18 and TRBJ1-2; D gene ambiguous. Germline V lookup: CDR1 KGHSH, CDR2 LQKENI. Trimming took off 0 bases at V and 1 base at J, with 9 bases between the two ends. The CDR3 totals 15 residues. CDR3 sequence: CASSPPSVINYGYTF. The CDR3 DNA reads as TGTGCCAGCTCACCACCGTCAGTGATTAACTATGGCTACACCTTC.

This clone occurred a few times. The chain has TRBV11-1 and TRBJ1-4; a possible D gene is TRBD1 (5 bases). V was clipped by 4 bases and J by 6 bases, with 15 bases between them. CDR1 is SGHAT, CDR2 FQDESV, per germline (reference sequence). This CDR3 has 15 residues. The CDR3 nucleotides are TGTGCCAGCAGCTCGACAGCGTCCGGAGATGAAAAACTGTTTTTT. It translates to CASSSTASGDEKLFF.

This clone appeared a single time. The V and J genes are TRBV29-1 and TRBJ2-1; 7 bases agree with TRBD1. V was clipped by 4 bases and J by 15 bases; unmatched bases: 6. The CDR3 totals 10 residues. Germline CDR1 is SQVTM and CDR2 is ANQGSEA. CDR3 in DNA: TGCAGCGTTGGGGGGACAGCAACGTTCTTC. Translated: CSVGGTATFF.

This chain uses TRBV11-3 with TRBJ1-6, with unresolved D. V was trimmed by 3 bases and J by 0 bases, leaving 3 bases between them. The CDR3 covers 14 residues. Germline lookup yields CDR1 SGHNT and CDR2 YENEEA. The CDR3: CASSLSSYNSPLHF. The CDR3 DNA reads as TGTGCCAGCAGCTTGAGCTCCTATAATTCACCCCTCCACTTT.

This clone has only a few counts. The chain recombines TRBV28 with TRBJ2-7; possibly TRBD2 for D (5 bases). The CDR3 runs to 13 residues. Germline V gene sequence: CDR1 MDHEN, CDR2 SYDVKM. V shed 5 bases and J shed 3 bases, with 11 bases lying between them. The CDR3 DNA sequence: TGTGCCAGCAGTGTGCCGGGATACTACGAGCAGTACTTC. It yields the protein CASSVPGYYEQYF. Full variable domain (missing parts from reference TRBV28 and TRBJ2-7): DVKVTQSSRYLVKRTGEKVFLECVQDMDHENMFWYRQDPGLGLRLIYFSYDVKMKEKGDIPEGYSVSREKKERFSLILESASTNQTSMYLCASSVPGYYEQYFGPGTRLTVT.

The DNA of the CDR3 is TGTGCCAGCAGTCTCCTTCAGAGCAATCAGCCCCAGCATTTT. It encodes CASSLLQSNQPQHF. This chain uses TRBV2 with TRBJ1-5; no reliable D call. CDR3 length equals 14 residues. Germline V gene data show CDR1 as SNHLY and CDR2 as FYNNEI. V was trimmed by 5 bases and J by 1 base, leaving 9 bases between them.

The chain carries TRBV10-3 and TRBJ1-4; perhaps TRBD1 as D (5 bases). The CDR3 extends over 21 amino acids. The V gene's germline CDR1 is ENHRY and CDR2 SYGVKD. V was clipped by 0 bases and J by 2 bases, with 25 bases between them. The CDR3 protein is CAISESWFRELKETTNEKLFF. CDR3 nucleotide sequence: TGTGCCATCAGTGAGTCGTGGTTCAGGGAACTTAAGGAGACGACTAATGAAAAACTGTTTTTT.

This clone was recorded a few times. This chain connects TRBV7-2 to TRBJ1-6; TRBD1 agrees at 7 bases. The CDR3 is made up of 14 amino acids. Germline V gene lookup returns CDR1 SGHTA and CDR2 FQGNSA. The ends lost 5 bases at V and 7 bases at J; junction bases unmatched: 5. The CDR3 loop reads CASSPGQPNSPLHF. Written as DNA, the CDR3 is TGTGCCAGCAGCCCGGGACAGCCGAATTCACCCCTCCACTTT.

The chain combines TRBV2 with TRBJ2-5; D is unresolved. The CDR3 is 13 amino acids. The ends were cut back, 6 bases at V and 2 bases at J, with 10 bases in the middle. From germline, CDR1 is SNHLY and CDR2 FYNNEI. DNA of the CDR3: TGTGCCAGCAGGCCTGACAATCAAGAGACCCAGTACTTC. It is translated as CASRPDNQETQYF. Using reference TRBV2 and TRBJ2-5 for the parts outside the CDR3, the full variable domain is EPEVTQTPSHQVTQMGQEVILRCVPISNHLYFYWYRQILGQKVEFLVSFYNNEISEKSEIFDDQFSVERPDGSNFTLKIRSTKLEDSAMYFCASRPDNQETQYFGPGTRLLVL.

This clone was seen just once. This sequence joins TRBV6-1 and TRBJ2-1, with 12 bases identical to TRBD2. CDR1 is MNHNS and CDR2 is SASEGT in the germline V gene. This CDR3 has 14 residues. After removal of 4 bases from V and 10 bases from J, the junction contained 5 bases not matched to a gene. CDR3 loop: CASSGTSGAGEQFF. Here the CDR3 DNA reads TGTGCCAGCAGTGGGACTAGCGGGGCCGGGGAGCAGTTCTTC.

The V call is TRBV5-1, the J call TRBJ1-2; no definite D call. The CDR3 covers 13 residues. Looked up from germline, CDR1 is SGHRS and CDR2 is YFSETQ. V gave up 0 bases and J gave up 5 bases, with 8 bases separating them. The CDR3 bases are TGCGCCAGCAGCTTGGGTTACTTGTATGGCTACACCTTC. It translates to CASSLGYLYGYTF.

The chain has TRBV7-9 and TRBJ2-1, with D possibly TRBD2 on 6 matching bases. Germline V gives CDR1 SEHNR, CDR2 FQNEAQ (reference sequence). Trimming stripped 4 bases from V and 3 bases from J, with 19 bases between. The CDR3 spans 17 residues. The CDR3: CASSSVMGLMVYNEQFF. The CDR3 DNA reads TGTGCCAGCAGCTCGGTAATGGGACTGATGGTCTACAATGAGCAGTTCTTC.

The chain recombines TRBV2 with TRBJ2-2; TRBD1 matches 7 bases. The CDR3 spans 14 residues. In germline, CDR1 is SNHLY, CDR2 FYNNEI. The V and J ends lost 7 bases and 3 bases, in that order; junction bases with no gene match: 5. The CDR3, as DNA: TGTGCCAGCAAGGGGACAGCGGACACCGGGGAGCTGTTTTTT. Protein product: CASKGTADTGELFF.